The sequence of this T cell receptor (beta chain) was determined in a study of patients and donors after allogeneic stem cell transplantation. This clonotype has just a few counts. Germline CDR1 reads DFQATT; CDR2 reads SNEGSKA (reference sequence). The V end was cut by 0 bases, the J end by 0 bases, with 12 bases between. This CDR3 has 17 amino acids. TCRdb reprocessed the RT-PCR reads with MiXCR, giving one entry per CDR3 protein. The sample has some 960,000 distinct CDR3 sequences; roughly 18% are singletons. The chain couples TRBV20-1 to TRBJ2-6, with a tentative D call TRBD1 (6 bases). Sequences were obtained from blood, either unsorted or a sorted T cell fraction (not recorded which). The receptor's source is a human donor who was either an allogeneic HSCT recipient or a stem cell or donor lymphocyte infusion donor (not recorded which). It is not recorded whose cells these are; they may come from a transplant donor. The CDR3 spells CSARDQGKGSGANVLTF. DNA of the CDR3: TGCAGTGCTAGAGATCAGGGGAAGGGCTCTGGGGCCAACGTCCTGACTTTC.